These 27 T cell receptor beta chains came from one sample sequenced in a study of shared clonotypes between healthy human individuals. Assay: immunoSEQ multiplex PCR; the TCRdb copy retains only in-frame clones and omits some. This sample has roughly 2.1 million clones, with 85% to 95% found just once. Selected positively for CCR7 and CD45RO-negative, naive CD8 cells excluded terminally differentiated effector memory CD45RA+ cells. The sequenced material came from naive CD8+ T cells from PBMCs. The source is a man between 18 and 35 years old in good health. Some clones in this sample may be carry-over from other donors' samples.

This clone showed up just once. The V call is TRBV5-1, the J call TRBJ1-3; TRBD1 aligns across 10 bases. Germline V gene lookup returns CDR1 SGHRS and CDR2 YFSETQ. Trimming cost V 4 bases and J 0 bases; bases outside gene matches: 10. This CDR3 comprises 18 residues. This CDR3 is CASSGTGTGDGSGNTIYF. The DNA of the CDR3 is TGCGCCAGCAGCGGCACCGGGACAGGGGATGGCTCTGGAAACACCATATATTTT.

This clone came up a few times. The genes are TRBV2 and TRBJ1-1; TRBD1 is a possible D gene (6 bases). CDR1 and CDR2 (germline): SNHLY, FYNNEI. This CDR3 spans 14 amino acids. V lost 7 bases, J lost 0 bases, and 12 bases lay in between. The CDR3 coding sequence is TGTGCCAGCACCGATTGGACAGTGAACACTGAAGCTTTCTTT. Translating it yields CASTDWTVNTEAFF. The variable domain in full, with the rest retrieved from reference TRBV2 and TRBJ1-1, is EPEVTQTPSHQVTQMGQEVILRCVPISNHLYFYWYRQILGQKVEFLVSFYNNEISEKSEIFDDQFSVERPDGSNFTLKIRSTKLEDSAMYFCASTDWTVNTEAFFGQGTRLTVV.

The chain employs TRBV6-1 and TRBJ1-1; 9 bases match TRBD1. Germline CDR1 is MNHNS and CDR2 is SASEGT. This CDR3 spans 15 amino acids. J gave up 1 base and V 7 bases, and 7 bases lay outside the gene matches. CDR3 in amino acids: CASTLWTGANTEAFF. The CDR3 DNA sequence: TGTGCCAGCACCCTGTGGACAGGGGCGAACACTGAAGCTTTCTTT.

The chain is built from TRBV13 and TRBJ2-7; D perhaps matches TRBD1 (7 bases). This CDR3 has 15 amino acids. The V end was cut by 5 bases, the J end by 3 bases, with 17 bases between. Germline V lookup: CDR1 PRHDT, CDR2 FYEKMQ (reference sequence). CDR3 sequence (DNA): TGTGCCAGCAGCCCCCCTTCAGGGGGAGGCTACGAGCAGTACTTC. It yields the protein CASSPPSGGGYEQYF.

The chain is built from TRBV4-3 and TRBJ2-5; the match to TRBD2 covers 13 bases. The CDR3 is 18 residues long. CDR1 and CDR2 (germline): LGHNA, YSLEER. V was clipped by 0 bases and J by 0 bases; unmatched bases: 4. The CDR3 region is CASSQEVGLAGYQETQYF. The DNA for the CDR3 is TGCGCCAGCAGCCAAGAAGTGGGACTAGCGGGGTACCAAGAGACCCAGTACTTC.

The CDR3 spells CATSRDRVARANQPQHF. The CDR3 nucleotides are TGTGCCACCAGCAGAGATCGAGTTGCGAGGGCGAATCAGCCCCAGCATTTT. The chain joins TRBV15 to TRBJ1-5; the D is unclear. This CDR3 comprises 17 residues. The V end was cut by 0 bases, the J end by 4 bases, with 16 bases between. CDR1 and CDR2 from the germline V gene are LNHNV and YYDKDF (reference sequence).

The chain joins TRBV9 to TRBJ2-2; 9 bases fit TRBD2. With V trimmed by 3 bases and J by 3 bases, 3 bases remained unmatched. CDR3 length equals 15 residues. Germline lookup yields CDR1 SGDLS and CDR2 YYNGEE. Here the CDR3 DNA reads TGTGCCAGCAGCGATCTAGCGGGGTACACCGGGGAGCTGTTTTTT. As protein: CASSDLAGYTGELFF.

The chain combines TRBV6-6 with TRBJ1-1, with TRBD1 matching over 7 bases. Losses at the gene ends were 6 bases for V and 5 bases for J; bases not matched to a gene: 9. Germline assignment: CDR1 MNHNY and CDR2 SVGAGI (reference sequence). The CDR3 is 14 residues long. The CDR3: CASSQTGRKTEAFF. DNA of the CDR3: TGTGCCAGCAGCCAGACAGGGCGGAAGACTGAAGCTTTCTTT.

V gene TRBV2 combines with J gene TRBJ2-7; 8 bases agree with TRBD1. The V and J ends lost 5 bases and 13 bases, in that order; junction bases with no gene match: 19. The germline CDR1 and CDR2 sequences are SNHLY and FYNNEI. This CDR3 contains 15 residues. CDR3 loop: CASSPGTGFTHLGYF. The CDR3 DNA is TGTGCCAGCAGTCCCGGGACAGGTTTTACCCACTTGGGATACTTC.

The chain joins TRBV6-6 to TRBJ2-7, with 10 bases fitting TRBD1. V lost 5 bases, J lost 2 bases, and 3 bases stayed unmatched. The CDR3 runs to 14 residues. CDR1 and CDR2 from the germline V gene are MNHNY and SVGAGI (reference sequence). The CDR3 reads CASSQDRGTYEQYF. The CDR3 DNA reads TGTGCCAGCAGTCAGGACAGGGGGACCTACGAGCAGTACTTC.

The J gene is TRBJ2-1, the V gene TRBV15; 12 bases are a match to TRBD2. Germline CDR1 is LNHNV and CDR2 is YYDKDF (reference sequence). The junction had 5 bases not matched to a gene; V was cut back by 0 bases and J by 8 bases. This CDR3 has 16 residues. The CDR3 sequence: CATSRDGGLAGDEQFF. The CDR3 coding sequence is TGTGCCACCAGCAGAGATGGGGGACTAGCGGGCGATGAGCAGTTCTTC.

The chain is built from TRBV11-2 and TRBJ2-3, with 8 bases that match TRBD1. The V gene's germline CDR1 is SGHAT and CDR2 FQNNGV. V trimming: 5 bases; J trimming: 0 bases; junction bases outside the gene matches: 7. The CDR3 spans 16 residues. CDR3 amino acids: CASSPTDRVSTDTQYF. Written as DNA, the CDR3 is TGTGCCAGCAGCCCTACGGACAGGGTAAGCACAGATACGCAGTATTTT.

The chain has TRBV7-6 and TRBJ2-3; tentatively, D is TRBD2 (5 bases). Germline CDR1 SGHVS, CDR2 FNYEAQ. V was cut by 4 bases and J by 2 bases, with 16 bases left in between. CDR3 length: 16 residues. The CDR3 loop is CASSSREQSITDTQYF. The CDR3 coding sequence is TGTGCCAGCAGCTCGAGGGAACAGAGCATCACAGATACGCAGTATTTT. Full variable domain (outside the CDR3, taken from reference TRBV7-6 and TRBJ2-3): GAGVSQSPRYKVTKRGQDVALRCDPISGHVSLYWYRQALGQGPEFLTYFNYEAQQDKSGLPNDRFSAERPEGSISTLTIQRTEQRDSAMYRCASSSREQSITDTQYFGPGTRLTVL.

For this clone: Other DNA sequences in this specimen translate into the identical CDR3. The V and J genes are TRBV28 and TRBJ1-3, with D unresolved. CDR3 size: 14 residues. Germline V gene lookup returns CDR1 MDHEN and CDR2 SYDVKM. V lost 3 bases, J lost 0 bases, and 6 bases lay in between. The CDR3 nucleotides are TGTGCCAGCAGTTTTGGGGTCTCTGGAAACACCATATATTTT. This codes for CASSFGVSGNTIYF.

The J gene is TRBJ2-7, the V gene TRBV4-3; perhaps TRBD1 as D (6 bases). Deletions cut 1 base from V and 5 bases from J, with 15 bases between. The CDR3 has 15 residues. Germline values: CDR1 LGHNA, CDR2 YSLEER. This CDR3 is CASSQGRGRGNEQYF. CDR3 DNA: TGCGCCAGCAGCCAAGGAAGGGGCAGGGGCAACGAGCAGTACTTC.

This clone was picked up one time. The chain employs TRBV15 and TRBJ1-1, with D perhaps matching TRBD1 (6 bases). CDR3 size: 16 residues. V shed 0 bases and J shed 4 bases, with 15 bases lying between them. Germline V CDR1 and CDR2: LNHNV, YYDKDF (reference sequence). CDR3 nucleotide sequence: TGTGCCACCAGCAGAGAGGGGGCTCTGGTGGGCACTGAAGCTTTCTTT. Translating gives CATSREGALVGTEAFF.

This chain connects TRBV27 to TRBJ2-1; TRBD2 matches 7 bases. V shed 8 bases and J 5 bases; nucleotides not matched to a gene: 12. CDR1 and CDR2 from the germline V gene are MNHEY and SMNVEV (reference sequence). The CDR3 contains 15 residues. The CDR3 here is CASGWGLAANNEQFF. Written as DNA, the CDR3 is TGTGCCAGCGGATGGGGCCTAGCGGCCAACAATGAGCAGTTCTTC.

The chain links TRBV7-9 to TRBJ2-3; D uncertain. V was shortened by 3 bases and J by 6 bases, with 28 bases between the two germline ends. CDR1 SEHNR and CDR2 FQNEAQ come from the germline V gene (reference sequence). CDR3 length: 19 residues. CDR3 sequence: CASSFPLGRNLSTGDTQYF. The CDR3 DNA is TGTGCCAGCAGCTTCCCATTGGGCAGGAATCTCTCTACTGGTGATACGCAGTATTTT.

The CDR3 loop is CASSQHRDRVCEQYF. The CDR3 bases are TGCGCCAGCAGTCAACACCGGGACAGGGTCTGCGAGCAGTACTTC. V gene TRBV23-1 combines with J gene TRBJ2-7, with 9 bases fitting TRBD1. TRBV23-1 qualifies as an ORF whose function is uncertain. The CDR3 consists of 15 residues. V gave up 2 bases and J gave up 6 bases; unmatched junction bases: 8.

The chain carries TRBV6-5 and TRBJ2-3; D unresolved. Trimming removed 0 bases at V and 6 bases at J, with 10 bases between. The germline CDR1 and CDR2 sequences are MNHEY and SVGAGI. This CDR3 has 14 amino acids. The CDR3 DNA reads TGTGCCAGCAGTTACTCGAGACACGTGGATACGCAGTATTTT. Amino acids: CASSYSRHVDTQYF.

Concerning this clone itself: The same CDR3 also results from other DNA sequences found in this sample. The rearrangement links TRBV5-6 to TRBJ1-1; D is unresolved. Between the trimmed V and J ends, which lost 2 bases and 1 base, there was a span of 6 bases. Germline V CDR1 and CDR2: SGHDT, YYEEEE. The CDR3 is 13 residues long. The CDR3 DNA is TGTGCCAGCAGCTTAGGTAGGAACACTGAAGCTTTCTTT. Its translation: CASSLGRNTEAFF.

The chain joins TRBV19 to TRBJ1-1; D is unclear. The CDR3 has 14 residues. V was pared by 5 bases and J by 0 bases, with 10 bases between. Germline lookup yields CDR1 LNHDA and CDR2 SQIVND (reference sequence). CDR3 nucleotides: TGTGCCAGTAGTTCGGCAGACATGAACACTGAAGCTTTCTTT. It yields the protein CASSSADMNTEAFF.

The V call is TRBV14, the J call TRBJ2-1, with TRBD2 matching over 8 bases. Germline V gene lookup returns CDR1 SGHDN and CDR2 FVKESK. V lost 3 bases and J lost 3; bases outside the gene matches: 4. The CDR3 covers 15 residues. The CDR3 region is CASSQPGLGYNEQFF. Here the CDR3 DNA reads TGTGCCAGCAGCCAGCCGGGACTAGGCTACAATGAGCAGTTCTTC.

This chain joins TRBV27 and TRBJ2-1; maybe TRBD2 (6 bases). Germline V lookup: CDR1 MNHEY, CDR2 SMNVEV (reference sequence). The CDR3 has 15 residues. Trimming cost V 5 bases and J 0 bases, with 11 bases left between them. CDR3 residues: CASSPPDYSYNEQFF. The DNA for the CDR3 is TGTGCCAGCAGTCCTCCGGACTACTCCTACAATGAGCAGTTCTTC.

The V and J genes are TRBV9 and TRBJ2-7, with 7 bases lining up with TRBD2. Germline V gene lookup returns CDR1 SGDLS and CDR2 YYNGEE. The CDR3 covers 17 residues. With 0 bases clipped from V and 5 bases from J, the junction kept 14 bases outside the gene matches. The CDR3 region is CASSVVPSGLFLHEQYF. The CDR3 DNA reads as TGTGCCAGCAGCGTAGTGCCTAGCGGATTATTCCTACACGAGCAGTACTTC.

About this clone: This sample includes further DNA sequences coding for the same CDR3. The chain couples TRBV9 to TRBJ1-2; 8 bases line up with TRBD1. Germline lookup yields CDR1 SGDLS and CDR2 YYNGEE. This CDR3 has 14 amino acids. The J segment lost 4 bases and the V segment lost 4 bases, leaving 6 bases of the junction unmatched. The CDR3 DNA follows: TGTGCCAGCAGCTCCCCCGGACAGGGCTATGGCTACACCTTC. Translating it yields CASSSPGQGYGYTF.

This clone was counted only a few times. The chain couples TRBV5-5 to TRBJ1-1, with no clear D. The length of the CDR3 is 13 residues. V was pared by 0 bases and J by 3 bases, with 6 bases between. Per the germline V gene, CDR1 is SGHKS and CDR2 is YYEKEE (reference sequence). CDR3 sequence (DNA): TGTGCCAGCAGCTTGGGTACTCACACTGAAGCTTTCTTT. The encoded protein is CASSLGTHTEAFF.